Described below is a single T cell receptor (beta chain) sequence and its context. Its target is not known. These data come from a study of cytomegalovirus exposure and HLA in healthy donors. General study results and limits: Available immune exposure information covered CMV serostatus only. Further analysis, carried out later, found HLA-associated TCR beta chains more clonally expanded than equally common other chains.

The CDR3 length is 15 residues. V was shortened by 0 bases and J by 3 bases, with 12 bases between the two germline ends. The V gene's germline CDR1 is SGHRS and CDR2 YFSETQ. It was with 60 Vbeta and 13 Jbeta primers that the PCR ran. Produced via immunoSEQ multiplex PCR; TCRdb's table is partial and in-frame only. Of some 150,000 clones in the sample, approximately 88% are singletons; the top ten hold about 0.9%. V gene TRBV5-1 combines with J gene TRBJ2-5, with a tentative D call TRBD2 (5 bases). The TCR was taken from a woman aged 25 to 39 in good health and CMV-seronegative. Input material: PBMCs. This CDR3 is CASSLARGSEETQYF. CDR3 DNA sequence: TGCGCCAGCAGCTTGGCCAGAGGGAGCGAAGAGACCCAGTACTTC.